One sample yielded the 10 T cell receptor beta chains listed below, sequenced in a study of T cell changes during pregnancy in multiple sclerosis. Assay: immunoSEQ multiplex PCR; the TCRdb copy retains only in-frame clones and omits some. The sample has 90,000 to 100,000 clones; around 93% are singletons. Sequenced material: peripheral blood, taken in the third trimester of pregnancy. The receptors stem from a female donor with multiple sclerosis, enrolled in a pregnancy study.

V usage is TRBV5-1 and J usage is TRBJ2-1, with 11 bases fitting TRBD2. Germline V gene lookup returns CDR1 SGHRS and CDR2 YFSETQ. The CDR3 runs to 18 residues. V shed 0 bases, J shed 0 bases, and the junction held 5 bases outside the gene matches. The CDR3 spells CASSLGGTSGLSYNEQFF. As DNA, the CDR3 is TGCGCCAGCAGCTTGGGGGGGACTAGCGGCCTCTCCTACAATGAGCAGTTCTTC.

The J gene is TRBJ1-4, the V gene TRBV2; tentative D call: TRBD1 (6 bases). The CDR3 contains 15 residues. Trimming removed 5 bases from V and 8 bases from J, with 18 bases in between. The germline V gene encodes CDR1 SNHLY and CDR2 FYNNEI. CDR3 DNA: TGTGCCAGCAGTAGAGACAGGCCTGTGGGGGAAAAACTGTTTTTT. It codes for CASSRDRPVGEKLFF. Using reference TRBV2 and TRBJ1-4 for the parts outside the CDR3, the full variable domain is EPEVTQTPSHQVTQMGQEVILRCVPISNHLYFYWYRQILGQKVEFLVSFYNNEISEKSEIFDDQFSVERPDGSNFTLKIRSTKLEDSAMYFCASSRDRPVGEKLFFGSGTQLSVL.

This rearrangement joins TRBV7-9 to TRBJ2-1, with D perhaps matching TRBD2 (6 bases). V lost 5 bases to trimming and J lost 1 base, with 9 bases between them. This CDR3 is 14 amino acids long. CDR1 and CDR2 from the germline V gene are SEHNR and FQNEAQ (reference sequence). The CDR3 nucleotides are TGTGCCAGCAGCCAGACTAGTTCCTACAATGAGCAGTTCTTC. Translation: CASSQTSSYNEQFF.

The chain is built from TRBV29-1 and TRBJ2-5, with TRBD2 matching over 12 bases. Germline loops: CDR1 SQVTM, CDR2 ANQGSEA. The CDR3 contains 14 residues. V shed 8 bases, J shed 5 bases, and the junction held 9 bases outside the gene matches. The DNA for the CDR3 is TGCAGCACCGGACTAGCGGGATTTTATGAGACCCAGTACTTC. Residues: CSTGLAGFYETQYF.

The V and J genes are TRBV7-9 and TRBJ2-4; D gene unclear. Germline CDR1 SEHNR, CDR2 FQNEAQ (reference sequence). There are 16 residues in the CDR3. V shed 5 bases and J shed 0 bases, with 14 bases lying between them. CDR3 in DNA: TGTGCCAGCAGCCACTCAAACCACCTAGCCAAAAACATTCAGTACTTC. This codes for CASSHSNHLAKNIQYF.

The chain uses TRBV19 and TRBJ2-1; TRBD2 matches at 7 bases. The germline CDR1 and CDR2 sequences are LNHDA and SQIVND (reference sequence). CDR3 length: 15 amino acids. After removal of 6 bases from V and 6 bases from J, the junction contained 11 bases not matched to a gene. The chain's CDR3 is CASRRGGGGGNEQFF. The CDR3 bases are TGTGCCAGTAGGCGCGGCGGGGGTGGGGGCAATGAGCAGTTCTTC. The variable domain in full, completed from reference TRBV19 and TRBJ2-1, reads DGGITQSPKYLFRKEGQNVTLSCEQNLNHDAMYWYRQDPGQGLRLIYYSQIVNDFQKGDIAEGYSVSREKKESFPLTVTSAQKNPTAFYLCASRRGGGGGNEQFFGPGTRLTVL.

The chain recombines TRBV6-5 with TRBJ2-1, with 10 bases that match TRBD2. The length of the CDR3 is 15 residues. Trimming removed 6 bases from V and 3 bases from J; junction bases left unmatched: 5. Germline CDR1 is MNHEY and CDR2 is SVGAGI. The CDR3 protein is CASRGLASFYNEQFF. CDR3 DNA sequence: TGTGCCAGCAGGGGACTAGCGAGCTTCTACAATGAGCAGTTCTTC.

This chain links TRBV5-1 with TRBJ2-1, with 7 positions matching TRBD1. Germline V gene lookup returns CDR1 SGHRS and CDR2 YFSETQ. The CDR3 length is 14 residues. V was pared by 2 bases and J by 8 bases, with 7 bases of the junction left unmatched. CDR3 sequence reads: CASSFTGVGDEQFF. Here the CDR3 DNA reads TGCGCCAGCAGCTTTACAGGGGTGGGCGATGAGCAGTTCTTC.

The CDR3 loop is CASSHQGIGGYTF. The CDR3 DNA reads as TGTGCCAGCAGTCACCAGGGGATAGGGGGCTACACCTTC. The rearrangement links TRBV28 to TRBJ1-2, with D possibly matching TRBD1 (6 bases). Trimming stripped 5 bases from V and 8 bases from J, with 15 bases between. The germline V gene has CDR1 MDHEN and CDR2 SYDVKM. This CDR3 is built from 13 residues.

V gene TRBV9 combines with J gene TRBJ2-3; 7 bases line up with TRBD2. The CDR3 spans 16 residues. Germline CDR1 is SGDLS and CDR2 is YYNGEE. After removal of 0 bases from V and 3 bases from J, the junction contained 7 bases not matched to a gene. This chain's CDR3 is CASSVDPGRRTDTQYF. In DNA, the CDR3 is TGTGCCAGCAGCGTAGATCCCGGGAGGCGAACAGATACGCAGTATTTT.